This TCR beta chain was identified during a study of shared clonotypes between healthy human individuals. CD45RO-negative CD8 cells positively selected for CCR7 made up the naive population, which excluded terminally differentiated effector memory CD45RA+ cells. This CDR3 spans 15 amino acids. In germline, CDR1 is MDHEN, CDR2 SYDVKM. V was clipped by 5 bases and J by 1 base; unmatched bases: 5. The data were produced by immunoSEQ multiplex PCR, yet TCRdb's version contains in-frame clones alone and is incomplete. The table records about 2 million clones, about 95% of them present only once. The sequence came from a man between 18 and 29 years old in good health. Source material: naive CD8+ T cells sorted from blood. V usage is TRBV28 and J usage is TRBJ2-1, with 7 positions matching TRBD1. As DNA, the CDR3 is TGTGCCAGCAGTCCCGGACAGGTGTCCTACAATGAGCAGTTCTTC. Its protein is CASSPGQVSYNEQFF.